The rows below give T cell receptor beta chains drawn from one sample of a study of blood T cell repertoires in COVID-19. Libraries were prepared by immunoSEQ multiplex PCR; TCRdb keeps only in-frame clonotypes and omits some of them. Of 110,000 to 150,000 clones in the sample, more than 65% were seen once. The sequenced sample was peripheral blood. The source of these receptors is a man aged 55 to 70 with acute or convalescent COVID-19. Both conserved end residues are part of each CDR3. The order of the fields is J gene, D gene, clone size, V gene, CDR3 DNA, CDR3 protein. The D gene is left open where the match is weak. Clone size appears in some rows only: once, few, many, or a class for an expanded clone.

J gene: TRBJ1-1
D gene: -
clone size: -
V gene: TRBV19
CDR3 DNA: TGTGCCAGTAGTATTCGGGGCACTGAAGCTTTCTTT
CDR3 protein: CASSIRGTEAFF

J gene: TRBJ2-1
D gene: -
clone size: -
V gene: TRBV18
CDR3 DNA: TGTGCCAGCTCACCGATTGTTAGCGAATCCTACAATGAGCAGTTCTTC
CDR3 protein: CASSPIVSESYNEQFF

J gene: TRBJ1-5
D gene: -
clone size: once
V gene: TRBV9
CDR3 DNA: TGTGCCAGCAGCCCAGCGGGGGCTCTAGGAGGCCCCCAGCATTTT
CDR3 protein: CASSPAGALGGPQHF

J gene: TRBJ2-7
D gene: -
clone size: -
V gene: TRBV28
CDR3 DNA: TGTGCCAGCAGTCCTGACAGCTTCTACGAGCAGTACTTC
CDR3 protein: CASSPDSFYEQYF

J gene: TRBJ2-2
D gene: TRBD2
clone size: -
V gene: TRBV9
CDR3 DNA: TGTGCCAGCAGCGTGAGCGGGATTAGCACCGGGGAGCTGTTTTTT
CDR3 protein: CASSVSGISTGELFF

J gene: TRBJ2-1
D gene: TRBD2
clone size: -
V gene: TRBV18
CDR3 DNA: TGTGCCAGCTCACCAATAGCGCTAGCGGGAGGCAGAGATGAGCAGTTCTTC
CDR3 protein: CASSPIALAGGRDEQFF

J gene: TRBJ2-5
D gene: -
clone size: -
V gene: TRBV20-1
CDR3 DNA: TGCAGTGCTACCCTAGAGACCCAGTACTTC
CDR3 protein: CSATLETQYF

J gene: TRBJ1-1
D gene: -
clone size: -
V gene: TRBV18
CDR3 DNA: TGTGCCAGCTCACTCAACAGGGACACTGAAGCTTTCTTT
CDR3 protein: CASSLNRDTEAFF

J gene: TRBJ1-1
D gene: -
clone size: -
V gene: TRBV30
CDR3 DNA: TGTGCCTGGAGTGTATGGGGCCAACGGAACACTGAAGCTTTCTTT
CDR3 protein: CAWSVWGQRNTEAFF

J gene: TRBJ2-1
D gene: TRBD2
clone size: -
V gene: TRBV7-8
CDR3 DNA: TGTGCCAGCACCCCAGGGGGACTAGCGGGGTACAATGAGCAGTTCTTC
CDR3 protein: CASTPGGLAGYNEQFF

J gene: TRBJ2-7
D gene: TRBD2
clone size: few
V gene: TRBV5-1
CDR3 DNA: TGCGCCAGCAGCTTGGCGACAGCGGGAGTCTACGAGCAGTACTTC
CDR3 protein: CASSLATAGVYEQYF

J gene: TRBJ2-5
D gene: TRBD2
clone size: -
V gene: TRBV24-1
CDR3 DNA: TGTGCCACCAGTGTGGGAAGGACTAGCGGGACCCAAGAGACCCAGTACTTC
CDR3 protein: CATSVGRTSGTQETQYF

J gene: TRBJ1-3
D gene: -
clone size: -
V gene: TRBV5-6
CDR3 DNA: TGTGCCAGCAGCTTCGGGGAACTCTCTGGAAACACCATATATTTT
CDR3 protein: CASSFGELSGNTIYF

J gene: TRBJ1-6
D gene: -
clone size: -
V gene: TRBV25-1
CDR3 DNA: TGTGCCAGCAGTGAATTAGGCAGCGCCGATTCACCCCTCCACTTT
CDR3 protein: CASSELGSADSPLHF

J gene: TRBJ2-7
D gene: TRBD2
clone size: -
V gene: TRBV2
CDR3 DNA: TGTGCCAGCAGGACCGGGACTACCATTTACGAGCAGTACTTC
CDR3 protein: CASRTGTTIYEQYF

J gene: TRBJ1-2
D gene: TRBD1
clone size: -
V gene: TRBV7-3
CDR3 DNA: TGTGCCAGCAGCTTAAGGACAGGGAAGGGCTACACCTTC
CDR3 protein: CASSLRTGKGYTF

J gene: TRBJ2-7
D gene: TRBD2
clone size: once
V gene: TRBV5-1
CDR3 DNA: TGCGCCAGCAGCTCTCAACCGGGACTAGCGGGGTCCGAGCAGTACTTC
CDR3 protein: CASSSQPGLAGSEQYF

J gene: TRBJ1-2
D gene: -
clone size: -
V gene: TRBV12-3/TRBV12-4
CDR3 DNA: TGTGCCAGCAGTTCGACTTACTATGGCTACACCTTC
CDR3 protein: CASSSTYYGYTF

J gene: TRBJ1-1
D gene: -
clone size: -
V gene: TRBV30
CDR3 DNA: TGTGCCTGGAGTGTTCTGGGGGAGTGGGGGCCCGCTTTCTTT
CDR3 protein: CAWSVLGEWGPAFF

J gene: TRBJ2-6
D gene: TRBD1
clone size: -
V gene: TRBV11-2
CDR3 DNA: TGTGCCAGCAGCACAGGGGGCTCTGGGGCCAACGTCCTGACTTTC
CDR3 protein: CASSTGGSGANVLTF

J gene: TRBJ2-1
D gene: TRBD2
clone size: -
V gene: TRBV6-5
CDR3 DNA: TGTGCCAGCACCGGAGCTAGCGGTTACAATGAGCAGTTCTTC
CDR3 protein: CASTGASGYNEQFF

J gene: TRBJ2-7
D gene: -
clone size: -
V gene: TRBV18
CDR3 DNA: TGTGCCAGCTCGCCTGACAGGCAAGTGCAGTACTTC
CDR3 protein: CASSPDRQVQYF

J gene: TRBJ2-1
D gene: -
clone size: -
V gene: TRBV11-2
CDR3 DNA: TGTGCCAGCAGTCTAGCCCCCAATGAGCAGTTCTTC
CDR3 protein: CASSLAPNEQFF

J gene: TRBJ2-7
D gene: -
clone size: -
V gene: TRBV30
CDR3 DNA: TGTGCCTGGACCGGGACCACCGCGGGGGAGCAGTACTTC
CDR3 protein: CAWTGTTAGEQYF

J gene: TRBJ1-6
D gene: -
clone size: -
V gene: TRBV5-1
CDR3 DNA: TGCGCCAGCAGCTTGGATCCGGGGAATAATTCACCCCTCCACTTT
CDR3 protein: CASSLDPGNNSPLHF

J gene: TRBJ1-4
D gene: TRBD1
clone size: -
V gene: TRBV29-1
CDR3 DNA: TGCAGCGTTAAAAGACAGGGTTCTAATGAAAAACTGTTTTTT
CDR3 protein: CSVKRQGSNEKLFF

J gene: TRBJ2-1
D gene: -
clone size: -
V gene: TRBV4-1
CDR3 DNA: TGCGCCAGCAGCCACGGGGTTGCCTACAATGAGCAGTTCTTC
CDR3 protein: CASSHGVAYNEQFF

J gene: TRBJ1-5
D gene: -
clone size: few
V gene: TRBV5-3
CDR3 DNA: TGTGCCAGAAGCTTGATGGTTTTAATTTGGTCAGGACAGCCAAGAAATAGCAATCAGCCCCAGCATTTT
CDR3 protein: CARSLMVLIWSGQPRNSNQPQHF

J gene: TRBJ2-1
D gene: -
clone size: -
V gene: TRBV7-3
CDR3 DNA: TGTGCCAGCAGCTTAAATGCACTAGCCGCCAATGAGCAGTTCTTC
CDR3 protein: CASSLNALAANEQFF

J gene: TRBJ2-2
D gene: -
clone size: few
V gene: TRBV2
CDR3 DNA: TGTGCCAGCAATCGGATTAGCGGAACCGGGGAGCTGTTTTTT
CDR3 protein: CASNRISGTGELFF

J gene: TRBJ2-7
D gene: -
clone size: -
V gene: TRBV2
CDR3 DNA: TGTGCCAGCAGTCCCAGGGAAGGTGGGTACGAGCAGTACTTC
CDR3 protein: CASSPREGGYEQYF

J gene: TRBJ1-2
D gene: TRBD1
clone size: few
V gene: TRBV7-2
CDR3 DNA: TGTGCCAGCAGCCACCCTTCCGGGACAGGGGTCGGCTACACCTTC
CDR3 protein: CASSHPSGTGVGYTF

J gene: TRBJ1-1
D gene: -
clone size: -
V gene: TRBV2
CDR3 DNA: TGTGCCAGCAGTGCGGACACTGAAGCTTTCTTT
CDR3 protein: CASSADTEAFF

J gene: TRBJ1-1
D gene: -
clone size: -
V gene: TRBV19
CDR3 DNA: TGTGCCAGTAGTATGAGAGGGGGGAACACTGAAGCTTTCTTT
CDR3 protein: CASSMRGGNTEAFF

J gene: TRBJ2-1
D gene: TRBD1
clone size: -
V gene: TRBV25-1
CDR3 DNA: TGTGCCAGCAGGGGACAGGAATACAATGAGCAGTTCTTC
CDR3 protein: CASRGQEYNEQFF

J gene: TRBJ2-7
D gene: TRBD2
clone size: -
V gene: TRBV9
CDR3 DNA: TGTGCCAGCAGCGTAAGCTTGACTAGCGACCACGAGCAGTACTTC
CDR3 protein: CASSVSLTSDHEQYF

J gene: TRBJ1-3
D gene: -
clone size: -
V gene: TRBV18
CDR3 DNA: TGTGCCAGCTCACCACCGGGCTCTGGTGGAAACACCATATATTTT
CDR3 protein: CASSPPGSGGNTIYF

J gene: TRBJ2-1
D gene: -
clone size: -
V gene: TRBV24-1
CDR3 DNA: TGTGCCACCAGTGAACCTAGCGCTTCCTACAATGAGCAGTTCTTC
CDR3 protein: CATSEPSASYNEQFF

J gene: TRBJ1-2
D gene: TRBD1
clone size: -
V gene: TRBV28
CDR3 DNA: TGTGCCACCCCCTCGGTATCCGGACAGGGGAAATCCTATGGCTACACCTTC
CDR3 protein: CATPSVSGQGKSYGYTF

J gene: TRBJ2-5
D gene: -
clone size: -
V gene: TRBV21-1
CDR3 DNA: TGTGCCAGCAGCAAAGCAGGACTAGCGGGGGGACAAGAGACCCAGTACTTC
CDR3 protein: CASSKAGLAGGQETQYF

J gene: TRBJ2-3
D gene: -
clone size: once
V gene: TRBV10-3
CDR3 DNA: TGTGCCATCGGGCAGGGCGGGGGCACAGATACGCAGTATTTT
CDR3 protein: CAIGQGGGTDTQYF

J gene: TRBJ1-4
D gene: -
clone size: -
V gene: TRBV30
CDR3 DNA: TGTGCCTGGAAAGTTCCTCAGGAAAAACTGTTTTTT
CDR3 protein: CAWKVPQEKLFF

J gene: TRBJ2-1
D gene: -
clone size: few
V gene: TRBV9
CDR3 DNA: TGTGCCAGCAGCGTAGGGGTGGGAGGTCATTCCAATGAGCAGTTCTTC
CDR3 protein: CASSVGVGGHSNEQFF

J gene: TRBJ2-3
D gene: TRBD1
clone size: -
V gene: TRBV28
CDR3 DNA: TGTGCCAGCAGTTTATATGAGGGGGCCGATACGCAGTATTTT
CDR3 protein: CASSLYEGADTQYF